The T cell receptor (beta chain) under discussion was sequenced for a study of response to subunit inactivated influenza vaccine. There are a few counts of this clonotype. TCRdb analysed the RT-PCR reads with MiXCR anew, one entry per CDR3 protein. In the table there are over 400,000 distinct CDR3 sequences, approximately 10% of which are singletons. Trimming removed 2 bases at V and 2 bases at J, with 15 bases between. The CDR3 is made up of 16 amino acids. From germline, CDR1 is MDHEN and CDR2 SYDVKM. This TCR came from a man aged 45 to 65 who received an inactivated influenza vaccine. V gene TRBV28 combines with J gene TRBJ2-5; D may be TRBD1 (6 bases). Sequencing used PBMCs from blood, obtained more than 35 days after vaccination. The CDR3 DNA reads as TGTGCCAGCAGTTTACCCCCGGGACATCTACAAGAGACCCAGTACTTC. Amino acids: CASSLPPGHLQETQYF.